Listed below are T cell receptor beta chains from one sample, sequenced in a study of T cell repertoires in cytomegalovirus infection. TCRdb fed the reads into MiXCR, producing one record per CDR3 protein. The table includes just over 450,000 distinct CDR3 sequences, under 45% detected once. Their recognized antigens are unknown. The sequencing here drew on cultured PBMCs, taken from culture after CMV antigen stimulation. The receptors here all came from a human donor in good health (CMV status not recorded). Some clones in this sample may be carry-over from other donors' samples. Both conserved end residues are trimmed from each CDR3. A D gene is named only where the DNA matches it firmly.

d_call | j_call | v_call | cdr3_aa
NA | TRBJ2-1 | TRBV12-3/TRBV12-4 | ASSFEWQLYNEQF
NA | TRBJ1-4 | TRBV5-6 | ASGNQGSGEKLF
TRBD1 | TRBJ2-7 | TRBV27 | ASSLRGLGYEQY
TRBD2 | TRBJ2-5 | TRBV7-4 | ASSGIAGGFETQY
NA | TRBJ1-1 | TRBV2 | ASSLGAAGTEAF
NA | TRBJ2-7 | TRBV6-2/TRBV6-3 | ASSQRLHEQY
NA | TRBJ1-5 | TRBV27 | ASSSGGRNQPQH
NA | TRBJ1-5 | TRBV12-3/TRBV12-4 | ASSFADNQPQH
TRBD2 | TRBJ2-2 | TRBV6-6 | ASSSLAGRPGELF
NA | TRBJ2-1 | TRBV7-2 | ASSPRLYEQF